The sequence of this TCR beta chain was determined in a study of cytomegalovirus exposure and HLA in healthy donors. Points from the study as a whole: Several of the most significant clusters were apparently associated with common viral pathogens in a later analysis. Data from an earlier analysis indicated that most TCR beta V segments were productive either about 90% or about 30% of the time. The authors listed 150 to 200 TCR beta chains as cytomegalovirus-associated. In vitro testing confirmed a few CMV-associated chains as specific for CMV antigens.

Comment on this clone: The antigen remains unidentified.

This PCR relied on a set of 60 Vbeta primers and 13 Jbeta primers. Here immunoSEQ multiplex PCR was the method, and the copy in TCRdb shows in-frame clones only, minus some. The sample holds about 41,000 clones, over 70% seen once. Trimming removed 0 bases from V and 9 bases from J, with 19 bases in between. The V gene's germline CDR1 is SGHTS and CDR2 YDEGEE. The CDR3 runs 16 residues. The sequencing input was PBMCs. The receptor comes from a man in his fifties or sixties in good health and CMV-seronegative. The V call is TRBV5-8, the J call TRBJ1-5; unclear D gene. The DNA for the CDR3 is TGTGCCAGCAGCTTGGTAGGGCGGGGTACGGTATCGCCCCAGCATTTT. It encodes CASSLVGRGTVSPQHF.